This TCR beta chain came from a study of T-cell reconstitution after alpha-beta-depleted transplantation in children. Preparation of the TCRbeta library involved a method that used unique molecular identifiers. MiXCR, applied by TCRdb to the PCR reads, yields one record per CDR3 protein. This table holds a few hundred thousand distinct CDR3 sequences, about 26% found once. In this sample, this clonotype turned up many times. Trimming shortened V by 7 bases and J by 10 bases, and 17 bases separated the two germline ends. This CDR3 region has 13 residues. Here the sequenced sample was PBMCs, taken before TCRalphabeta/CD19-depleted stem cell transplant. The TCR comes from a girl aged 2 to 9 with Fanconi anemia, due to receive a stem cell transplant. The genes are TRBV12-3 or TRBV12-4 and TRBJ2-1; tentative D call: TRBD2 (5 bases). The CDR3 sequence: CASNPDPGSEQFF. CDR3 DNA: TGTGCCAGCAACCCAGACCCGGGGTCCGAGCAGTTCTTC.